This TCR beta chain was sequenced during a study of cytomegalovirus exposure and HLA in healthy donors (dated by TCRdb to between 2016 and 2019). A note on the overall study: In an earlier analysis of roughly 500 of the donors, approximately 260 Gb of sequence data and 90 million to 120 million unique TCR beta sequences from about 190 million T cells were reported. Alongside the repertoire data, information on donor age, sex, ethnicity and CMV serostatus was compiled. The number of donors typed differed by locus, with roughly 620-630 for A, B, C, DRB1 and DQB1, around 520 for DQA1, some 570 for DPA1, and some 440 for DPB1. A separate validation cohort of more than 100 different subjects was used in addition to the roughly 700-subject first cohort. In a later analysis, previously published TCR beta repertoires from hundreds of donors were re-analyzed and high-resolution HLA genotyping was added so that TCR occurrence patterns could be studied. Among about 390 genotyped donors of the cohort, an average of roughly 240,000 unique TCR beta nucleotide sequences were sequenced per donor, 15% to 20% of them non-productive. Of the approximately 400 genotyped donors, approximately 81% were placed in the genetic ancestry cluster associated with self-reported Caucasian donors. The study was designed to test whether signatures of past pathogen exposure could be identified by cataloging public T cell receptors. The study used immunosequencing to profile the T cell repertoires of around 600 subjects and linked those repertoires to cytomegalovirus serostatus. Four to six DR-DQ haplotypes were handled as single units for association and clustering, since linkage in the cohort was strong. A later genetic analysis took genome-wide SNP genotypes for about three fifths of the roughly 670 donors and used that subset as a discovery cohort. An earlier analysis of around 540 of the donors applied high-throughput TCR beta sequencing to assess whether each TCR beta V gene segment acted as functional or pseudogenic. An early release that covered some 630 HLA-typed donors contained about 300 gigabases of sequencing data and about 84 million unique TCR sequences. HLA typing covered class I and class II loci at four-digit resolution. To predict cytomegalovirus infection status, the study brought together high-throughput TCR immunosequencing, statistical association of individual TCRs with disease status, and machine learning. Every repertoire in the discovery cohort had been generated on one and the same sequencing platform. In the later analysis, no new phenotypic data were used to find candidate immune exposures; instead, reliance was placed on TCR beta sequences and their occurrence across donors. Results and caveats for the whole study, not just this receptor: When HLA alleles, especially DR and DQ, strongly co-occurred, attributing TCR associations to individual alleles was difficult. A later analysis reported that several top co-occurrence clusters appeared linked to parvovirus B19, influenza, CMV and Epstein-Barr virus. In this cohort, only TCR beta chains were sequenced, and detectable features were limited by the absence of alpha or paired-chain data. A few of the identified cytomegalovirus-associated TCR beta chains were confirmed in vitro to be specific for cytomegalovirus antigens. According to the authors, the approach could potentially be generalized to other disease states and immunological phenotypes. CMV serostatus was the only immune exposure information available for the cohort. In a later analysis, more than 15,000 TCR beta sequences were associated with specific HLA alleles at a false discovery rate of 0.05. Linkage disequilibrium might explain the correlated functional status among segregating V segments, but an unknown experimental factor could not be ruled out. The presence/absence analyses assumed that sequencing depth was roughly uniform across donors, and that assumption may not be true. Most CMV-associated TCR beta chains appeared to be HLA-restricted in a later analysis, and the HLA associations seemed to be driven largely by CMV exposure. A cluster of highly shared sequence variants was judged likely to represent a technical artifact of the sequencing pipeline. While some public TCRs were present in many individuals, most TCR sequences turned up only very rarely across donors. The classifier was reported to diagnose cytomegalovirus status with high specificity and sensitivity in both the original and validation cohorts. In an earlier analysis of over 550 of the donors, most TCR beta V segments were observed in productive rearrangements about 87% or about 30% of the time, broadly matching IMGT annotations. Some 15 rarely observed V segments, including chromosome 9 orphons, were excluded from the earlier analysis of a few hundred of the donors because counts were too low. A further reported finding was that TCR beta sequences accurately predicted the HLA-A and HLA-B alleles for most subjects in the first cohort. In a later analysis, HLA-associated TCR beta chains showed more clonal expansion and lower generation probabilities than non-associated chains that were equally common. Because HLA typing was unavailable for some donors at each locus, only the typed subset was used in association tests. V-gene and J-gene trimming of TCR beta chains was associated with a missense DCLRE1C variant in a later genetic analysis, and the association was replicated in an independent cohort. Some IMGT-functional V segments, including TRBV6-2 and TRBV6-3, could not be told apart with the 87-base-pair reads, so those segments were excluded. A total of 150 to 200 TCR beta chains were listed by the study as associated with cytomegalovirus. In a later analysis, the rate of TCR association differed among HLA loci, with DRB1 alleles having the most associated TCRs and HLA-C alleles having the fewest. In a later genetic analysis, fewer N-insertions in productive TCRs were reported among donors in an Asian-associated ancestry cluster than the roughly 670-donor mean.

With respect to this clone: Its cognate antigen has yet to be identified. No base-level quality is on record; no much larger clone is a single base apart.

The cohort was made up of 650 to 700 healthy bone marrow donors. At the time of sampling, all cohort members were nominally healthy, though unrecorded immune exposures were likely present. The donor was CMV seronegative and belonged to the group of several hundred seronegative cohort members. Every donor gave a peripheral blood sample, and the peripheral blood mononuclear cells from that sample were used for TCR beta sequencing. The Qiagen DNeasy Blood Extraction Kit was used to extract genomic DNA from the blood cell samples. As encoded in the germline V gene, CDR1 is MNHNS while CDR2 is SASEGT. V loses 4 bases of germline sequence and J loses 0 bases, and the interval between the two ends is 9 bases. Including cysteine and phenylalanine, the CDR3 has 14 amino acids. Only the CDR3 DNA stays, 42 bases, in frame from base 1. Receptors were amplified or captured by the immunoSEQ multiplex PCR assay. A mixture of 60 forward primers for TCR Vbeta segments and 13 reverse primers for TCR Jbeta segments was used in the multiplex PCR. A multiplex PCR assay on genomic DNA amplified the CDR3 region of rearranged TCR beta genes. On the Illumina HiSeq System, the amplified TCR beta libraries were sequenced as 87-base-pair reads. In the paper's pipeline: A later analysis tallied around 80 million unique TCR beta chains across the 666 repertoires, and some 10 million of those chains were shared by two or more donors. A nearest-neighbor algorithm error-corrected the raw reads and collapsed the reads into unique sequences, merging closely related sequences to remove PCR and sequencing errors. CDR3 sequences were aligned to IMGT reference sequences to assign V, D and J gene segments. Each retained sequence needed at least a six-nucleotide match to both a V gene segment and a J gene segment. A rearrangement counted as productive if the CDR3 had no stop codons and remained in frame with V and J, and every other rearrangement counted as non-productive. CDR3 was defined by IMGT convention, running from the second conserved V-encoded cysteine to the conserved J-encoded phenylalanine. The earlier analysis of more than 450 of the donors excluded sequences that lacked an unambiguous match to a single V gene segment. In an earlier analysis of several hundred of the donors, a V segment was called functional when productive rearrangements were above 56.7%, and segregating when the standard deviation between donors exceeded 5%. A statistical classification framework was built for diagnosing cytomegalovirus status from the catalog of TCR beta chain sequences. In a later analysis, TCR nucleotide sequences were compared against IMGT/GENE-DB human TR gene sequences so that V and J genes could be assigned. The TCRdist pipeline was used in a later analysis to assign CDR3 sequences and most-parsimonious VDJ recombination scenarios. In a later analysis, every TCR beta chain was defined by the combination of its CDR3 amino acid sequence and its V-gene family, and reads without a unique V-gene family were dropped. To address suspected cross-contamination and a sequencing artifact, a later analysis removed approximately 600 highly shared, low-generation-probability nucleotide sequences. For each public chain, a later analysis derived a clonal expansion index from normalized ranks of inferred template counts within each repertoire. Generation probabilities in a later analysis came from a VDJ recombination model fitted to out-of-frame rearrangements, and those results were checked against IGoR. In a later analysis, hypergeometric tests were used to score TCR-TCR, TCR-HLA and TCR-CMV co-occurrence, with a repertoire-size bias correction applied to TCR pairs. A later analysis estimated false discovery rates by permuting HLA or CMV assignments 20 times. In a later analysis, co-occurring TCRs were grouped using DBSCAN, and TCRdist sequence similarity was added for clustering within HLA-allele-positive subsets. Repertoires with fewer than 30,000 or more than 120,000 public chains, plus five repertoires with anomalous nucleotide sharing, were excluded from co-occurrence clustering. TCRdb holds this immuneACCESS table with in-frame rearrangements only. Some clones are missing; in checked studies, unresolved V genes explain under half, and the rest has no known cause. V, J and clone size are taken as reported in that table, and D and trimming were inferred from the DNA itself. The sample records some 180,000 clones, about 82% of which are singletons. Clones ranked in the top ten supply about 2.5% of the sample.

The sequencing input was PBMCs. The source is a woman in her forties or fifties in good health and CMV-seronegative. This receptor chain uses TRBV6-1 and TRBJ2-5, with the D gene not clear enough to name. The CDR3 here reads CASSGLTDQETQYF. At the DNA level, the sequence is TGTGCCAGCAGTGGCCTCACGGACCAAGAGACCCAGTACTTC.